This entry lists 32 T cell receptor beta chains sequenced from one sample in a study of T-cell memory formation after mild COVID-19. Each CDR3 protein gets one entry after TCRdb re-called the 5' RACE reads with MiXCR. The table has roughly 350,000 distinct CDR3 sequences, 20% to 25% seen once. The sequenced material came from PBMCs or a T cell subset sorted from them (not recorded which). These receptors originate from an adult woman who had mild COVID-19 (a few samples of this study predate the infection). Cell type and time point are not known.

This clonotype was counted ten times or more. V usage is TRBV5-5 and J usage is TRBJ2-7; 7 nucleotides align to TRBD1. The CDR3 contains 15 residues. Germline CDR1 SGHKS, CDR2 YYEKEE (reference sequence). J was trimmed by 2 bases and V by 4 bases; bases with no gene match: 9. The CDR3 coding sequence is TGTGCCAGCAGCCACCACCGGGACAGTACCTACGAGCAGTACTTC. This translates into CASSHHRDSTYEQYF.

This clonotype was observed a handful of times. The J gene is TRBJ1-1, the V gene TRBV7-9; no clear D. The CDR3 is 15 amino acids. Trimming pared 3 bases from V and 1 base from J, leaving 12 bases between. Germline assignment: CDR1 SEHNR and CDR2 FQNEAQ (reference sequence). The CDR3 bases are TGTGCCAGCAGCTTTTACCAGGCCCCGAACACTGAAGCTTTCTTT. It is translated as CASSFYQAPNTEAFF.

The V gene is TRBV7-6, the J gene TRBJ2-5, with D perhaps TRBD2 (5 bases). The CDR3 length is 17 residues. V was cut by 3 bases and J by 5 bases, with 22 bases left in between. Germline lookup yields CDR1 SGHVS and CDR2 FNYEAQ. The CDR3 region is CASSFSLYSAGRETQYF. CDR3 sequence (DNA): TGTGCCAGCAGCTTCTCTCTCTATAGCGCCGGGCGGGAGACCCAGTACTTC.

The rearrangement links TRBV6-5 to TRBJ1-1; D unclear. The CDR3 runs 14 residues. The germline gives CDR1 MNHEY, CDR2 SVGAGI. The V end was cut by 6 bases, the J end by 4 bases, with 15 bases between. DNA of the CDR3: TGTGCCAGCAGATTAAGCTACGGTGGCACTGAAGCTTTCTTT. Its protein product is CASRLSYGGTEAFF.

This clonotype turned up a few times. J is TRBJ2-3 and V is TRBV12-3 or TRBV12-4; TRBD1 is a possible D gene (5 bases). V was clipped by 7 bases and J by 4 bases, with 30 bases between them. This CDR3 contains 19 residues. The DNA of the CDR3 is TGTGCCAGCAAAGGAATTGGGCCGGCAGGGATCATTTTTCCAGATACGCAGTATTTT. Its translation: CASKGIGPAGIIFPDTQYF.

The chain employs TRBV4-1 and TRBJ2-3, with 7 bases fitting TRBD1. V gave up 5 bases and J gave up 0 bases; unmatched junction bases: 14. Germline V gene data show CDR1 as MGHRA and CDR2 as YSYEKL. The CDR3 consists of 18 residues. The CDR3 nucleotides are TGCGCCAGCAGCAGGGGGCTAGCCCCCTCCTCTAGCACAGATACGCAGTATTTT. Encoded protein: CASSRGLAPSSSTDTQYF.

The J gene is TRBJ1-2, the V gene TRBV12-3 or TRBV12-4; TRBD1 matches at 9 bases. The CDR3 is 13 amino acids. Germline trimming cut 7 bases from V and 5 bases from J; bases unmatched to any gene: 5. The CDR3 sequence: CASTPGQGYGYTF. In DNA form, the CDR3 reads TGTGCCAGCACCCCTGGACAGGGGTATGGCTACACCTTC.

This clonotype was detected a few times. V usage is TRBV7-2 and J usage is TRBJ2-7, with TRBD1 matching 7 bases. CDR1 and CDR2 (germline): SGHTA, FQGNSA. This CDR3 region has 14 residues. The V segment lost 5 bases and the J segment 5 bases; nucleotides outside the gene matches: 9. DNA for the CDR3: TGTGCCAGCAGCAAGTCCGGGACAGTCAACGAGCAGTACTTC. Its translation is CASSKSGTVNEQYF.

The chain links TRBV19 to TRBJ2-1; D may be TRBD2 (7 bases). In germline, CDR1 is LNHDA, CDR2 SQIVND (reference sequence). Trimming removed 9 bases at V and 3 bases at J, with 18 bases between. This CDR3 is 15 amino acids long. The CDR3 spells CASLGGGGNYNEQFF. The CDR3 nucleotides read TGTGCCAGCCTAGGGGGGGGAGGCAACTACAATGAGCAGTTCTTC. Looking up the rest from reference TRBV19 and TRBJ2-1 gives the full variable domain: DGGITQSPKYLFRKEGQNVTLSCEQNLNHDAMYWYRQDPGQGLRLIYYSQIVNDFQKGDIAEGYSVSREKKESFPLTVTSAQKNPTAFYLCASLGGGGNYNEQFFGPGTRLTVL.

V usage is TRBV12-3 or TRBV12-4 and J usage is TRBJ1-1; 10 bases are a match to TRBD1. The CDR3 extends over 15 amino acids. Trimming removed 6 bases from V and 4 bases from J; junction bases left unmatched: 8. CDR3 DNA: TGTGCCAGCAGACCCCCCGGACAGGGGGGCACTGAAGCTTTCTTT. This sequence encodes CASRPPGQGGTEAFF.

The rearrangement uses TRBV30 and TRBJ2-5; 9 bases map to TRBD1. The CDR3 is 16 amino acids. From germline, CDR1 is GTSNPN and CDR2 SVGIG (reference sequence). V lost 2 bases to trimming and J lost 1 base; unmatched junction nucleotides: 8. The CDR3 loop reads CAWSIGQGTFQETQYF. CDR3 nucleotides: TGTGCCTGGAGTATTGGACAGGGGACGTTCCAAGAGACCCAGTACTTC. Filled out from reference TRBV30 and TRBJ2-5, the complete variable domain reads SQTIHQWPATLVQPVGSPLSLECTVEGTSNPNLYWYRQAAGRGLQLLFYSVGIGQISSEVPQNLSASRPQDRQFILSSKKLLLSDSGFYLCAWSIGQGTFQETQYFGPGTRLLVL.

The chain uses TRBV7-6 and TRBJ2-7; D may be TRBD1 (6 bases). V was trimmed by 5 bases and J by 3 bases, leaving 20 bases between them. The CDR3 contains 16 residues. Germline assignment: CDR1 SGHVS and CDR2 FNYEAQ. CDR3 region: CASSGPSGTSLYEQYF. The CDR3, as DNA: TGTGCCAGCAGCGGTCCCAGTGGGACATCGCTCTACGAGCAGTACTTC. Based on the CDR3 plus reference TRBV7-6 and TRBJ2-7, the full variable domain is GAGVSQSPRYKVTKRGQDVALRCDPISGHVSLYWYRQALGQGPEFLTYFNYEAQQDKSGLPNDRFSAERPEGSISTLTIQRTEQRDSAMYRCASSGPSGTSLYEQYFGPGTRLTVT.

V and J are TRBV7-9 and TRBJ2-7; D is unresolved. The length of the CDR3 is 13 residues. The germline V gene has CDR1 SEHNR and CDR2 FQNEAQ (reference sequence). With 5 bases removed from V and 3 bases from J, the gap between germline ends came to 11 bases. In nucleotides, the CDR3 is TGTGCCAGCAGCCTGACGCCGTACTACGAGCAGTACTTC. This encodes CASSLTPYYEQYF.

This clonotype has a count of ten or more. The genes are TRBV9 and TRBJ2-7; D possibly corresponds to TRBD2 (6 bases). Germline-derived CDR1 and CDR2 are SGDLS and YYNGEE. The CDR3 runs to 14 residues. The germline V and J ends were trimmed by 0 bases and 2 bases, with 9 bases remaining between them. The CDR3 here is CASSVGTTPYEQYF. The DNA of the CDR3 is TGTGCCAGCAGCGTAGGGACTACGCCCTACGAGCAGTACTTC.

This clonotype has more than one count but fewer than ten. V and J are TRBV15 and TRBJ2-1, with D perhaps given as TRBD1 or TRBD2 (5 bases each). CDR3 length equals 15 residues. V was trimmed by 3 bases and J by 0 bases, leaving 9 bases between them. The germline gives CDR1 LNHNV, CDR2 YYDKDF (reference sequence). CDR3 sequence (DNA): TGTGCCACCAGCAGGGAGAGGGGCTCCTACAATGAGCAGTTCTTC. The encoded protein is CATSRERGSYNEQFF.

In its sample, this clonotype was seen many times. This chain joins TRBV12-3 or TRBV12-4 and TRBJ1-1; 7 bases line up with TRBD1. V was pared by 3 bases and J by 4 bases, with 2 bases of the junction left unmatched. The length of the CDR3 is 13 residues. The CDR3 is CASSFGDSTEAFF. CDR3 bases: TGTGCCAGCAGTTTTGGGGACAGCACTGAAGCTTTCTTT.

The CDR3 is CASSQRTGSTDTQYF. As DNA, the CDR3 is TGCGCCAGCAGCCAACGGACAGGAAGCACAGATACGCAGTATTTT. The chain links TRBV4-3 to TRBJ2-3, with TRBD1 identical over 7 bases. With 2 bases clipped from V and 0 bases from J, the junction kept 2 bases outside the gene matches. Germline lookup yields CDR1 LGHNA and CDR2 YSLEER. The CDR3 has 15 amino acids.

This clonotype has just a few counts. The chain couples TRBV7-9 to TRBJ2-7; no clear D gene. The CDR3 consists of 13 residues. The germline gives CDR1 SEHNR, CDR2 FQNEAQ (reference sequence). V shed 6 bases and J shed 3 bases, with 12 bases lying between them. CDR3 DNA sequence: TGTGCCAGCAGACTCGACACCTTCTACGAGCAGTACTTC. As protein: CASRLDTFYEQYF.

The rearrangement uses TRBV14 and TRBJ2-1; D possibly corresponds to TRBD2 (5 bases). Germline-derived CDR1 and CDR2 are SGHDN and FVKESK. The CDR3 has 15 amino acids. V lost 3 bases to trimming and J lost 0 bases, with 9 bases between them. CDR3 sequence: CASSHDYHSYNEQFF. The CDR3 region has the DNA TGTGCCAGCAGCCATGACTATCACTCCTACAATGAGCAGTTCTTC. The entire variable domain, with the rest obtained from reference TRBV14 and TRBJ2-1, is as follows: EAGVTQFPSHSVIEKGQTVTLRCDPISGHDNLYWYRRVMGKEIKFLLHFVKESKQDESGMPNNRFLAERTGGTYSTLKVQPAELEDSGVYFCASSHDYHSYNEQFFGPGTRLTVL.

The chain links TRBV6-5 to TRBJ2-6; D unclear. The germline V and J ends were trimmed by 6 bases and 3 bases, with 3 bases remaining between them. Germline V lookup: CDR1 MNHEY, CDR2 SVGAGI. The CDR3 has 12 residues. CDR3 amino acids: CASRDGANVLTF. The CDR3 DNA sequence: TGTGCCAGCAGGGATGGGGCCAACGTCCTGACTTTC.

The chain couples TRBV27 to TRBJ1-2; no clear D gene. The V gene's germline CDR1 is MNHEY and CDR2 SMNVEV (reference sequence). This CDR3 contains 18 residues. Between the trimmed V and J ends, which lost 2 bases and 5 bases, there was a span of 24 bases. CDR3 DNA sequence: TGTGCCAGCAGTTTAATAGCCCCACTTGGCAAGGGTCGTTATGGCTACACCTTC. Amino acids: CASSLIAPLGKGRYGYTF.

V gene TRBV11-1 combines with J gene TRBJ2-2; possible D gene TRBD1, 6 bases. This CDR3 region has 14 residues. V lost 1 base and J lost 4, with 7 bases in between. Germline V lookup: CDR1 SGHAT, CDR2 FQDESV (reference sequence). This chain's CDR3 is CASSLGGGTGELFF. Written as DNA, the CDR3 is TGTGCCAGCAGCTTAGGAGGGGGCACCGGGGAGCTGTTTTTT. Full variable domain (missing parts from reference TRBV11-1 and TRBJ2-2): EAEVAQSPRYKITEKSQAVAFWCDPISGHATLYWYRQILGQGPELLVQFQDESVVDDSQLPKDRFSAERLKGVDSTLKIQPAELGDSAMYLCASSLGGGTGELFFGEGSRLTVL.

This clonotype was found a few times. The chain recombines TRBV7-9 with TRBJ2-1; TRBD1 agrees at 10 bases. Germline assignment: CDR1 SEHNR and CDR2 FQNEAQ (reference sequence). V lost 5 bases and J lost 6; bases outside the gene matches: 10. CDR3 length equals 16 residues. The CDR3 bases are TGTGCCAGCAGCCTAGGTGGGACAGGGGTGCGCAATGAGCAGTTCTTC. It yields the protein CASSLGGTGVRNEQFF.

This clonotype has more than one count but fewer than ten. This chain links TRBV27 with TRBJ2-4; 7 positions match TRBD1. From germline, CDR1 is MNHEY and CDR2 SMNVEV (reference sequence). V was pared by 5 bases and J by 10 bases, with 11 bases of the junction left unmatched. The CDR3 spans 14 residues. CDR3 sequence (DNA): TGTGCCAGCAGTCCCCTCGGACAGGCCGGGATTCAGTACTTC. This translates into CASSPLGQAGIQYF.

This chain uses TRBV7-9 with TRBJ2-3; D unresolved. Trimming removed 4 bases at V and 2 bases at J, with 19 bases between. CDR1 SEHNR and CDR2 FQNEAQ come from the germline V gene (reference sequence). The CDR3 covers 17 residues. The CDR3 coding sequence is TGTGCCAGCAGCTCCCGCGGTGGAGAAGGGCTCACAGATACGCAGTATTTT. Protein product: CASSSRGGEGLTDTQYF.

In its sample, this clonotype was seen a few times. The chain recombines TRBV7-9 with TRBJ2-1; no clear D gene. Germline V gene sequence: CDR1 SEHNR, CDR2 FQNEAQ (reference sequence). The CDR3 covers 14 residues. Trimming removed 5 bases from V and 2 bases from J, with 10 bases in between. The CDR3: CASSLTAAYNEQFF. In nucleotides, the CDR3 is TGTGCCAGCAGCCTAACAGCCGCCTACAATGAGCAGTTCTTC.

The genes are TRBV29-1 and TRBJ2-7; D remains unclear. The CDR3 is made up of 11 amino acids. From germline, CDR1 is SQVTM and CDR2 ANQGSEA. The V and J ends lost 3 bases and 0 bases respectively, with 3 bases between them. CDR3 nucleotide sequence: TGCAGCGTTGATAACTCCTACGAGCAGTACTTC. It is translated as CSVDNSYEQYF.

This clonotype occurred many times. This chain links TRBV6-2 or TRBV6-3 with TRBJ2-3; D perhaps matches TRBD1 (6 bases). The germline gives CDR1 MNHEY, CDR2 SVGEGT. This CDR3 region has 16 residues. V was shortened by 8 bases and J by 3 bases, with 21 bases between the two germline ends. This CDR3 is CASSTYATGITDTQYF. The CDR3 DNA reads as TGTGCCAGCTCCACCTACGCTACAGGGATTACAGATACGCAGTATTTT.

The sample holds many counts of this clonotype. V usage is TRBV30 and J usage is TRBJ2-4; D not certain. Trimming removed 4 bases from V and 4 bases from J, with 5 bases in between. From germline, CDR1 is GTSNPN and CDR2 SVGIG (reference sequence). The CDR3 is 11 amino acids. CDR3 loop: CAWISKNIQYF. In DNA form, the CDR3 reads TGTGCCTGGATTAGTAAAAACATTCAGTACTTC.

J is TRBJ2-7 and V is TRBV6-5, with D tentatively TRBD1 (5 bases). The V gene's germline CDR1 is MNHEY and CDR2 SVGAGI. V was pared by 0 bases and J by 6 bases, with 15 bases between. The CDR3 sequence is 15 residues long. The CDR3 DNA reads as TGTGCCAGCAGTTACTCCGAGGCAGGGTTTTTCGAGCAGTACTTC. Its protein is CASSYSEAGFFEQYF.

The chain joins TRBV24-1 to TRBJ2-2; D may be TRBD1 (6 bases). Germline V lookup: CDR1 KGHDR, CDR2 SFDVKD. The CDR3 sequence is 14 residues long. V lost 10 bases and J lost 5, with 16 bases in between. The CDR3 coding sequence is TGTGCCACGGGGAGACAGGAGCGAACCGGGGAGCTGTTTTTT. This sequence encodes CATGRQERTGELFF.

This clonotype was recorded at least ten times. CDR3 sequence (DNA): TGTGCCAGCAGTTTACTGGGAACTGAAGCTTTCTTT. Translated, it gives CASSLLGTEAFF. This sequence joins TRBV12-3 or TRBV12-4 and TRBJ1-1; D not resolved. The CDR3 runs 12 residues. Deletions cut 2 bases from V and 5 bases from J, with 6 bases between.